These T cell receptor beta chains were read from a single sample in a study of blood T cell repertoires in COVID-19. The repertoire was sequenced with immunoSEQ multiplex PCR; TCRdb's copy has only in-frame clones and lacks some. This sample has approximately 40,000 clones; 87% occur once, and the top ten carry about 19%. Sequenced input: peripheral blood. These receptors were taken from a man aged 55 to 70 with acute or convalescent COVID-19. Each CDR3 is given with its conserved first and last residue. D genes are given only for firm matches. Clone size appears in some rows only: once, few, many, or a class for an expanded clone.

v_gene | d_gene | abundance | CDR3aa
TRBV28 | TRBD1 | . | CATEQGIEAFF
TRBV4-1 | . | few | CASSQDRARSNEQFF
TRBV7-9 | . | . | CASTQPETRGTYEQYF
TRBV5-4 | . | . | CASSLGQRDTQYF
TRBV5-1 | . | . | CASSLAQGLQGTEAFF
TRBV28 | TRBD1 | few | CASSLMDRDGQPQHF
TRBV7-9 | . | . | CASSRPLGGGRETQYF
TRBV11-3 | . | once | CASSRGGTSPGELFF
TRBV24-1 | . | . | CATSDFGVNGYTF
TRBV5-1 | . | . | CASSLTDQETQYF
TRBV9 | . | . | CASTPEVTRDEQFF
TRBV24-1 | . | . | CATSDPSSGSSYEQYF
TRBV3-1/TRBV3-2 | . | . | CASSPHRPNYGYTF
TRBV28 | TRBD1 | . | CASNSGTGYTGELFF
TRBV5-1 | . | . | CASSYRTAAANYGYTF
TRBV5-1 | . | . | CASSLQQETQYF
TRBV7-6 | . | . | CASSLQGGWDTQYF